Shown below are 14 T cell receptor beta chains from a single sample sequenced in a study of T cell repertoires in cytomegalovirus infection. Via MiXCR, TCRdb re-called the reads, giving one row per CDR3 protein. The sample holds roughly 990,000 distinct CDR3 sequences, 30% to 40% seen once. What these receptors recognize is not known. Sequenced material: cultured CD8+ T cells from PBMCs, taken from culture after CMV antigen stimulation. The receptors here all came from a human donor in good health (CMV status not recorded). Some clones in this sample may be carry-over from other donors' samples.

The table lists this clonotype with a few counts. This chain links TRBV25-1 with TRBJ1-4; D is unclear. The CDR3 is 11 residues long. The germline CDR1 and CDR2 sequences are MGHDK and SYGVNS. V lost 7 bases to trimming and J lost 5 bases, with 5 bases between them. CDR3 DNA: TGTGCCAGCAAAGGGAATGAAAAACTGTTTTTT. Its protein is CASKGNEKLFF.

V usage is TRBV20-1 and J usage is TRBJ2-5, with 10 positions matching TRBD1. The CDR3 sequence is 15 residues long. Germline V gene sequence: CDR1 DFQATT, CDR2 SNEGSKA (reference sequence). V lost 3 bases to trimming and J lost 4 bases; unmatched junction nucleotides: 8. The CDR3 DNA reads TGCAGTGCTAGTTACCGGGACAGGGGTAGAGAGACCCAGTACTTC. Translated, it gives CSASYRDRGRETQYF.

This clonotype was observed at least ten times. The chain links TRBV6-1 to TRBJ1-2; D perhaps matches TRBD1 (6 bases). There are 14 residues in the CDR3. Germline CDR1 MNHNS, CDR2 SASEGT. V lost 7 bases and J 4 bases, leaving 16 bases between the germline ends. CDR3 coding DNA: TGTGCCAGCACCCAAAGGGGGTATCGCTATGGCTACACCTTC. This codes for CASTQRGYRYGYTF.

The chain links TRBV6-2 or TRBV6-3 to TRBJ1-1, with D possibly matching TRBD1 (6 bases). The V gene's germline CDR1 is MNHEY and CDR2 SVGEGT. V gave up 1 base and J gave up 0 bases, with 15 bases separating them. The CDR3 length is 17 residues. In nucleotides, the CDR3 is TGTGCCAGCAGTTACTTAGTGACAGGAAGATTGAACACTGAAGCTTTCTTT. Protein product: CASSYLVTGRLNTEAFF.

V gene TRBV4-2 combines with J gene TRBJ1-6; a possible D gene is TRBD1 (6 bases). The CDR3 sequence is 16 residues long. Trimming removed 1 base from V and 9 bases from J, with 16 bases in between. Germline V gene data show CDR1 as LGHNA and CDR2 as YNFKEQ. As DNA, the CDR3 is TGTGCCAGCAGCCAAGTACCAGGGGAGGCGATTTCACCCCTCCACTTT. Residues: CASSQVPGEAISPLHF.

The rearrangement uses TRBV12-3 or TRBV12-4 and TRBJ2-1; possibly TRBD1 or TRBD2 for D (5 bases each). The CDR3 loop spans 13 amino acids. The V end lost 4 bases, the J end lost 5 bases, and 9 bases lay between the germline ends. The CDR3 coding sequence is TGTGCCAGCAGTTATGGGGACCACAATGAGCAGTTCTTC. As protein: CASSYGDHNEQFF.

V usage is TRBV27 and J usage is TRBJ2-3; either TRBD1 or TRBD2 may supply D (5 bases each). The germline V gene has CDR1 MNHEY and CDR2 SMNVEV (reference sequence). Between the trimmed V and J ends, which lost 5 bases and 6 bases, there was a span of 15 bases. The CDR3 spans 14 residues. CDR3 loop: CASSTKRGEDTQYF. CDR3 DNA sequence: TGTGCCAGCAGTACCAAGAGGGGAGAGGATACGCAGTATTTT.

This clonotype appeared once. The chain has TRBV5-1 and TRBJ2-4, with no clear D. Deletions cut 3 bases from V and 3 bases from J, with 10 bases between. CDR3 length: 14 amino acids. Per the germline V gene, CDR1 is SGHRS and CDR2 is YFSETQ. In DNA form, the CDR3 reads TGCGCCAGCAGCTCAACAGTAGTCAAAAACATTCAGTACTTC. It yields the protein CASSSTVVKNIQYF.

The genes are TRBV4-3 and TRBJ2-1; 8 nucleotides align to TRBD2. This CDR3 region has 16 residues. The V segment lost 0 bases and the J segment 5 bases; nucleotides outside the gene matches: 6. The V gene's germline CDR1 is LGHNA and CDR2 YSLEER. Here the CDR3 reads CASSQEGAGADNEQFF. Written as DNA, the CDR3 is TGCGCCAGCAGCCAAGAAGGAGCGGGGGCCGACAATGAGCAGTTCTTC.

This clonotype was detected ten times or more. This chain links TRBV7-2 with TRBJ2-7, with D perhaps matching TRBD2 (6 bases). V shed 7 bases and J shed 0 bases, with 13 bases lying between them. CDR3 size: 14 residues. In germline, CDR1 is SGHTA, CDR2 FQGNSA. The CDR3 sequence: CASTWSGSSYEQYF. The CDR3 DNA is TGTGCCAGCACCTGGAGCGGGTCCTCCTACGAGCAGTACTTC.

The chain is built from TRBV20-1 and TRBJ2-7; 11 bases line up with TRBD2. Germline loops: CDR1 DFQATT, CDR2 SNEGSKA (reference sequence). The CDR3 runs 19 residues. After removal of 5 bases from V and 0 bases from J, the junction contained 18 bases not matched to a gene. Here the CDR3 reads CSAVTSGALSTLSSYEQYF. In DNA form, the CDR3 reads TGCAGTGCTGTGACTAGCGGGGCCTTATCGACCCTAAGCTCCTACGAGCAGTACTTC.

The V gene is TRBV6-5, the J gene TRBJ2-1; 7 bases match TRBD1. V lost 2 bases to trimming and J lost 5 bases; unmatched junction nucleotides: 6. Germline V gene lookup returns CDR1 MNHEY and CDR2 SVGAGI. This CDR3 is 15 amino acids long. The CDR3 nucleotides read TGTGCCAGCAGTTACGGGGACAGTACCGACAATGAGCAGTTCTTC. It translates to CASSYGDSTDNEQFF.

The chain joins TRBV5-6 to TRBJ1-5; TRBD1 matches at 8 bases. Germline CDR1 is SGHDT and CDR2 is YYEEEE. J was trimmed by 5 bases and V by 4 bases; bases with no gene match: 8. The CDR3 is made up of 15 amino acids. The CDR3 bases are TGTGCCAGCAGCGTAGGGGACAGGTGGGATCAGCCCCAGCATTTT. It yields the protein CASSVGDRWDQPQHF. The full variable domain, with the rest looked up from reference TRBV5-6 and TRBJ1-5, is DAGVTQSPTHLIKTRGQQVTLRCSPKSGHDTVSWYQQALGQGPQFIFQYYEEEERQRGNFPDRFSGHQFPNYSSELNVNALLLGDSALYLCASSVGDRWDQPQHFGDGTRLSIL.

This clonotype appeared many times. The chain employs TRBV7-2 and TRBJ2-1; D call uncertain. The germline V and J ends were trimmed by 5 bases and 5 bases, with 19 bases remaining between them. The length of the CDR3 is 16 residues. CDR1 and CDR2 from the germline V gene are SGHTA and FQGNSA. CDR3 bases: TGTGCCAGCAGCCCCCATTACGCCCAGGTGGACAATGAGCAGTTCTTC. Translation gives CASSPHYAQVDNEQFF.